Listed below are T cell receptor beta chains from one sample, sequenced in a study of blood T cell repertoires in COVID-19. Method: immunoSEQ multiplex PCR; TCRdb's copy keeps in-frame clones and lacks some. The sample lists roughly 190,000 clones, about 90% occurring once. Sequencing used peripheral blood. The receptors stem from a woman in her sixties with COVID-19, enrolled during active disease. The CDR3 runs from the conserved cysteine through the conserved F or W. Each record gives: V gene, CDR3 protein.

TRBV6-5 CASSSQYSNQPQHF
TRBV9 CASSAFGGANEQFF
TRBV7-2 CASSFTGETQYF
TRBV27 CASSTFAGGTYNEQFF
TRBV19 CASSIGSGLSYEQYF
TRBV18 CASSQGQGVAYEQYF
TRBV25-1 CASSPSGSGYEQYF
TRBV4-3 CASSQDPGSVNTGELFF
TRBV1 CTSSLNLAPWYEQYF
TRBV28 CASSFRLRNQPQHF
TRBV14 CASSQDKRGYYGYTF
TRBV30 CAWSVHGGAGYNEQFF
TRBV29-1 CSVERGQGVPREQYF
TRBV5-4 CASSPGSNWRDRYNEQFF
TRBV19 CASSTVSYNEQFF
TRBV7-2 CASSSVVGEQFF
TRBV4-1 CASSHDREGEEKLFF
TRBV6-5 CASSYTPGQGAAEQYF
TRBV27 CASSNYVSSYNEQFF
TRBV12-5 CASGSSYEQYF
TRBV5-1 CASSFKGAGANVLTF
TRBV6-5 CASSYRDTGSYGYTF
TRBV29-1 CSVAQGAIGNQPQHF
TRBV7-2 CASRFRLAGANTGELFF
TRBV15 CATSSRGEIGNTIYF
TRBV19 CASSIGEAEAFF
TRBV19 CASSIGLAGPMNEQFF
TRBV12-3/TRBV12-4 CASSVTNQPQHF
TRBV9 CASSVDRASYQETQYF
TRBV4-3 CASSPRAGRFTEAFF
TRBV27 CASSRTGNHNEQFF
TRBV7-9 CASSLDGGNYGYTF
TRBV5-4 CASSLSLSSYEQYF
TRBV12-3/TRBV12-4 CATTGASGNTIYF
TRBV6-5 CASRTGTGYGYTF
TRBV10-3 CAISYKTSSGRASGANVLTF
TRBV5-4 CASSQGQGNSPLHF